This T cell receptor (beta chain) was sequenced in a study of cytomegalovirus exposure and HLA in healthy donors. The PCR had 60 Vbeta and 13 Jbeta primers. Clones were read by immunoSEQ multiplex PCR, and TCRdb kept only the in-frame ones, dropping some. Of around 190,000 clones listed, around nine tenths were seen once; the top ten hold 1.5% to 2%. The TCR comes from a young woman in good health and CMV-seronegative. Input material: PBMCs.

The CDR3 nucleotides read TGCGCCAGCAGCTTGGCCGGGACAGGGAAAACTGAAGCTTTCTTT. Translating gives CASSLAGTGKTEAFF. The chain couples TRBV5-1 to TRBJ1-1; TRBD1 matches 9 bases. CDR1 and CDR2 from the germline V gene are SGHRS and YFSETQ. CDR3 length equals 15 residues. Trimming at V came to 0 bases and at J to 5 bases, leaving 5 bases not matched to a gene.